This T cell receptor beta chain comes out of a study of OX40 agonist ivuxolimab in advanced cancers. Study-level information: Patients were dosed with the agonistic anti-OX40 (CD134) antibody ivuxolimab. Patients assigned to dose escalation were diagnosed with hepatocellular carcinoma, melanoma, renal cell or head and neck cancer. Eligibility rules accepted prior anti-PD-1, anti-PD-L1 or anti-CTLA-4 therapy, and under 45% had some. Study observations and caveats: Low levels of normalized T-cell clonal expansion also appeared in some nonresponders.

Data came from immunoSEQ multiplex PCR; TCRdb stores just in-frame clones and leaves some out. The sample consists of about 110,000 clones, less than 95% of them appearing once. The CDR3 consists of 14 residues. The V gene's germline CDR1 is MNHEY and CDR2 SVGAGI. Points on this clone: What it recognizes is unknown.

This rearrangement joins TRBV6-5 to TRBJ1-6; no firm D call. The receptor comes from an adult with an advanced solid tumor such as melanoma, head and neck, liver or kidney cancer. Here the sequenced sample was CD4+ or CD8+ T cells sorted from blood, taken in a trial of the OX40 agonist ivuxolimab. The CDR3 sequence: CVSKSLTYNSPLHF. CDR3 nucleotide sequence: TGTGTCTCAAAGTCGTTGACCTATAATTCACCCCTCCACTTT.